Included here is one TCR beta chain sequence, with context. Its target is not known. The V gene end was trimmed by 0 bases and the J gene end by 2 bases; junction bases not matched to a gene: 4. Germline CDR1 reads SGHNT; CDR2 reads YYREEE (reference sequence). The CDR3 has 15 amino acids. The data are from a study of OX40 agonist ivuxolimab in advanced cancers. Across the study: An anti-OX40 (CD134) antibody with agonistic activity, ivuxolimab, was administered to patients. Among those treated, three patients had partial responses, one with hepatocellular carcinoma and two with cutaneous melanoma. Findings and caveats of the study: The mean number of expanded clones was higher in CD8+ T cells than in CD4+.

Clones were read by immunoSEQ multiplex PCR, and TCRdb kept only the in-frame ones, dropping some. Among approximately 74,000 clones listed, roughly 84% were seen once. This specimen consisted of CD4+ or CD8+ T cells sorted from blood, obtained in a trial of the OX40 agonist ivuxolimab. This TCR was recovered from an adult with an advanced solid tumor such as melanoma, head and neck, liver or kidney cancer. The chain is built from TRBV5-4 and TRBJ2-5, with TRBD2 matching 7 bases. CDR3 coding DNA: TGTGCCAGCAGCTTGGCCACGGGAGGTCAAGAGACCCAGTACTTC. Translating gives CASSLATGGQETQYF.